Listed below are T cell receptor beta chains from one sample, sequenced in a study of cytomegalovirus exposure and HLA in healthy donors. The table came from immunoSEQ multiplex PCR; TCRdb's copy has only in-frame clones and leaves some out. The data show nearly 200,000 clones, 75% to 85% seen once. Sequenced: PBMCs. Every receptor here comes from a woman aged 45-65 years in good health and CMV-seropositive. Both conserved end residues are part of each CDR3. The D gene is left open where the match is weak. For some rows the clone size is stated as once, few or many, or as a class when expanded; others skip it.

j_call: TRBJ1-1
v_call: TRBV6-1
clone_size: .
d_call: .
cdr3_nt: TGTGCCAGCAGTCCTCAGGCAGCAAACACTGAAGCTTTCTTT
cdr3_aa: CASSPQAANTEAFF

j_call: TRBJ1-2
v_call: TRBV7-2
clone_size: .
d_call: .
cdr3_nt: TGTGCCAGCAGCACGACAGACTATGGCTACACCTTC
cdr3_aa: CASSTTDYGYTF

j_call: TRBJ2-7
v_call: TRBV28
clone_size: .
d_call: TRBD1
cdr3_nt: TGTGCCAGCAAGGGACAGGGCTCCTACGAGCAGTACTTC
cdr3_aa: CASKGQGSYEQYF

j_call: TRBJ2-7
v_call: TRBV28
clone_size: .
d_call: TRBD2
cdr3_nt: TGTGCCAGCAGTCCTTTTCTAGCGGGAGGGTTTTACGAGCAGTACTTC
cdr3_aa: CASSPFLAGGFYEQYF

j_call: TRBJ1-4
v_call: TRBV28
clone_size: .
d_call: .
cdr3_nt: TGTGCCAGCAGGAACCCAAACCGTCGGGAAAAACTGTTTTTT
cdr3_aa: CASRNPNRREKLFF

j_call: TRBJ2-7
v_call: TRBV5-6
clone_size: .
d_call: .
cdr3_nt: TGTGCCAGCAGCTTGGGCTCTAGATACGAGCAGTACTTC
cdr3_aa: CASSLGSRYEQYF

j_call: TRBJ2-7
v_call: TRBV6-4
clone_size: few
d_call: .
cdr3_nt: TGTGCCAGCAGTGACTTTACAGGGTTCGGCGAGCAGTACTTC
cdr3_aa: CASSDFTGFGEQYF

j_call: TRBJ2-1
v_call: TRBV5-1
clone_size: .
d_call: TRBD2
cdr3_nt: TGCGCCAGCAGCATCGGACTAGCGCCCCCTCCCTACAATGAGCAGTTCTTC
cdr3_aa: CASSIGLAPPPYNEQFF

j_call: TRBJ1-3
v_call: TRBV19
clone_size: .
d_call: .
cdr3_nt: TGTGCCAGCCACGCGCTAGACCTCTCTGGAAACACCATATATTTT
cdr3_aa: CASHALDLSGNTIYF

j_call: TRBJ2-1
v_call: TRBV9
clone_size: .
d_call: .
cdr3_nt: TGTGCCAGCAGCGTACTCGGCAGGTCGGCATACAATGAGCAGTTCTTC
cdr3_aa: CASSVLGRSAYNEQFF

j_call: TRBJ2-1
v_call: TRBV28
clone_size: .
d_call: TRBD2
cdr3_nt: TGTGCCAGCAGTTCGGGGACTAAATACAATGAGCAGTTCTTC
cdr3_aa: CASSSGTKYNEQFF

j_call: TRBJ1-2
v_call: TRBV18
clone_size: .
d_call: .
cdr3_nt: TGTGCCAGCTCATCGGCAGGGTCTAACTATGGCTACACCTTC
cdr3_aa: CASSSAGSNYGYTF

j_call: TRBJ2-5
v_call: TRBV18
clone_size: .
d_call: TRBD2
cdr3_nt: TGTGCCAGCTCACTAGCCCGGACTAGCGGGGTAGAGACCCAGTACTTC
cdr3_aa: CASSLARTSGVETQYF

j_call: TRBJ2-7
v_call: TRBV4-3
clone_size: .
d_call: TRBD2
cdr3_nt: TGCGCCAGCAGCCAAGGGAGGGGGGGTGGGCTAGCGGGGGGTCACGAGCAGTACTTC
cdr3_aa: CASSQGRGGGLAGGHEQYF

j_call: TRBJ2-7
v_call: TRBV19
clone_size: .
d_call: .
cdr3_nt: TGTGCCAGTAGTATAGTCACCGGGCGGGACGAGCAGTACTTC
cdr3_aa: CASSIVTGRDEQYF

j_call: TRBJ2-5
v_call: TRBV30
clone_size: .
d_call: .
cdr3_nt: TGTGCCTGGAACCGGGGGACCGACCAAGAGACCCAGTACTTC
cdr3_aa: CAWNRGTDQETQYF

j_call: TRBJ1-3
v_call: TRBV4-1
clone_size: once
d_call: .
cdr3_nt: TGCGCCAGCAGCAAAACTCGGGGGGGAAACACCATATATTTT
cdr3_aa: CASSKTRGGNTIYF

j_call: TRBJ2-7
v_call: TRBV4-1
clone_size: few
d_call: TRBD1
cdr3_nt: TGCGCCAGCAGTCGACAGGGCTCCTACGAGCAGTACTTC
cdr3_aa: CASSRQGSYEQYF

j_call: TRBJ1-2
v_call: TRBV7-8
clone_size: .
d_call: .
cdr3_nt: TGTGCCGAGCAGCCTGGGGACTTGGGAGGCTACACCTTC
cdr3_aa: CAEQPGDLGGYTF

j_call: TRBJ2-7
v_call: TRBV2
clone_size: .
d_call: TRBD1
cdr3_nt: TGTGCCAGCAGGGGGACAGGGACTTACGAGCAGTACTTC
cdr3_aa: CASRGTGTYEQYF

j_call: TRBJ1-4
v_call: TRBV18
clone_size: few
d_call: .
cdr3_nt: TGTGCCAGCTCACCCCCTCTCCAGGGGCGCGCTGAAAAACTGTTTTTT
cdr3_aa: CASSPPLQGRAEKLFF

j_call: TRBJ2-5
v_call: TRBV27
clone_size: .
d_call: TRBD2
cdr3_nt: TGTGCCAGCAGTTCCATACTAGCGGGGGGGCTTTGGGGTGAGACCCAGTACTTC
cdr3_aa: CASSSILAGGLWGETQYF

j_call: TRBJ2-3
v_call: TRBV29-1
clone_size: .
d_call: .
cdr3_nt: TGCAGCGTCCGCCATACAGGGTCAGATACGCAGTATTTT
cdr3_aa: CSVRHTGSDTQYF

j_call: TRBJ1-2
v_call: TRBV2
clone_size: .
d_call: .
cdr3_nt: TGTGCCAGCAGTGATCAGGGAAATATTAACTATGGCTACACCTTC
cdr3_aa: CASSDQGNINYGYTF

j_call: TRBJ2-3
v_call: TRBV4-2
clone_size: .
d_call: .
cdr3_nt: TGTGCCAGCAGCCAAGGGACAGCGTCTAGCACAGATACGCAGTATTTT
cdr3_aa: CASSQGTASSTDTQYF

j_call: TRBJ1-1
v_call: TRBV5-6
clone_size: .
d_call: .
cdr3_nt: TGTGCCAGCAGCTTTGGACTCATGAACACTGAAGCTTTCTTT
cdr3_aa: CASSFGLMNTEAFF

j_call: TRBJ2-1
v_call: TRBV5-5
clone_size: .
d_call: .
cdr3_nt: TGTGCCAGCAGCCTGGCTTACAATGAGCAGTTCTTC
cdr3_aa: CASSLAYNEQFF

j_call: TRBJ2-2
v_call: TRBV4-1
clone_size: .
d_call: .
cdr3_nt: TGCGCCAGCAGCCAGACTTTCGCGAACACCGGGGAGCTGTTTTTT
cdr3_aa: CASSQTFANTGELFF

j_call: TRBJ2-1
v_call: TRBV7-2
clone_size: few
d_call: .
cdr3_nt: TGTGCCAGTAAAAAGAGGGCCTACAATGAGCAGTTCTTC
cdr3_aa: CASKKRAYNEQFF

j_call: TRBJ2-2
v_call: TRBV19
clone_size: .
d_call: .
cdr3_nt: TGTGCCAGTAGTCCGGAACCGACTATTCCCGGGGAGCTGTTTTTT
cdr3_aa: CASSPEPTIPGELFF

j_call: TRBJ1-1
v_call: TRBV6-5
clone_size: .
d_call: TRBD1
cdr3_nt: TGTGCCAGCAGCCCCTTGAGGACAGGGGCCACTGAAGCTTTCTTT
cdr3_aa: CASSPLRTGATEAFF

j_call: TRBJ2-5
v_call: TRBV19
clone_size: once
d_call: TRBD2
cdr3_nt: TGTGCCAGTAGCCTAGGGACTAGCGGTTGGGAGACCCAGTACTTC
cdr3_aa: CASSLGTSGWETQYF

j_call: TRBJ2-3
v_call: TRBV6-6
clone_size: .
d_call: .
cdr3_nt: TGTGCCAGCAGTTACCAAACAGATACGCAGTATTTT
cdr3_aa: CASSYQTDTQYF

j_call: TRBJ2-7
v_call: TRBV5-6
clone_size: .
d_call: .
cdr3_nt: TGTGCCAGCAGTCCGACACGGGCGGGCGAGCAGTACTTC
cdr3_aa: CASSPTRAGEQYF

j_call: TRBJ2-7
v_call: TRBV7-7
clone_size: .
d_call: TRBD2
cdr3_nt: TGTGCTAGCAGCCCCACTCCGGGAGGGTCCTACGAGCAGTACTTC
cdr3_aa: CASSPTPGGSYEQYF

j_call: TRBJ2-7
v_call: TRBV7-9
clone_size: .
d_call: .
cdr3_nt: TGTGCCAGCAGCCCAACTCTTGACAGAAAGGACGAGCAGTACTTC
cdr3_aa: CASSPTLDRKDEQYF

j_call: TRBJ2-7
v_call: TRBV5-4
clone_size: .
d_call: TRBD1
cdr3_nt: TGTGCCAGCAGCTTGAGGCAGGGGGCCTACGAGCAGTACTTC
cdr3_aa: CASSLRQGAYEQYF